A selection of T cell receptor beta chains follows, all from one sample in a study of OX40 agonist ivuxolimab in advanced cancers. Measured with immunoSEQ multiplex PCR; TCRdb has only the in-frame clones, and not every one. Counted here are 90,000 or so clones, 92% occurring once; the ten biggest clones make up 3% to 3.5%. Here the sequenced sample was CD4+ or CD8+ T cells sorted from blood, taken in a trial of the OX40 agonist ivuxolimab. The receptors here all came from an adult with an advanced solid tumor such as melanoma, head and neck, liver or kidney cancer. Both conserved end residues are trimmed from each CDR3.

v_gene,j_gene,CDR3aa
TRBV27,TRBJ2-7,ASSLGRVSYEQY
TRBV5-1,TRBJ1-1,ASSSWDGNTEAF
TRBV6-1,TRBJ2-7,ASSEWGATYEQY
TRBV30,TRBJ2-5,AWSGGFNGVQY
TRBV2,TRBJ1-1,ASSEWGSMNTEAF
TRBV27,TRBJ1-1,ASSNRREMNTEAF
TRBV19,TRBJ2-4,ASSIFGQGFLEAAKNIQY
TRBV4-3,TRBJ2-1,ASSQEGGANEQF
TRBV27,TRBJ2-7,ASSYGGRQVYEQY
TRBV5-8,TRBJ1-5,ASSPDRADNQPQH
TRBV4-1,TRBJ1-4,ASSHYNGRTNEKLF
TRBV11-3,TRBJ1-1,ASSLSGNTEAF
TRBV19,TRBJ1-4,ASTTDYNEKLF
TRBV15,TRBJ2-7,ATSRAGNEQY
TRBV4-3,TRBJ2-1,ASSQKWASGNEQF
TRBV28,TRBJ2-7,ASSFEGAHEQY
TRBV13,TRBJ2-5,ASSSIRGPTQY
TRBV6-5,TRBJ1-6,ASSYTIGSPLH
TRBV27,TRBJ2-5,ASSQLDQETQY
TRBV4-1,TRBJ2-7,ASSHRAGAPYEQY
TRBV30,TRBJ2-3,ATRAAGAGDTQY
TRBV27,TRBJ1-2,ASSPSIQGDYT
TRBV14,TRBJ2-7,ASSQVAGTGNDEQY
TRBV13,TRBJ1-1,ASSLARGTEAF
TRBV5-1,TRBJ2-7,ASSLKEQYEQY
TRBV6-6,TRBJ1-3,ASRPRGNSGNTIY